The source of this T cell receptor (beta chain) is a study of molecular identifiers for immune sequencing clone quantification. TCRdb reprocessed the PCR reads with MiXCR, giving one entry per CDR3 protein. This sample has about 510,000 distinct CDR3 sequences, with about 25% found just once. This clonotype was detected many times. The target antigen is unknown. Germline CDR1 and CDR2: SEHNR and FQNEAQ (reference sequence). There are 15 residues in the CDR3. J lost 10 bases, V lost 4 bases, and 12 bases had no gene match. General observations from the study: Effector cells had over 99% of their molecules in clones above 20 RNA copies, while naive cells had under 1%.

This chain links TRBV7-9 with TRBJ2-2, with 7 bases aligning to TRBD1. The sample comprised naive CD8+ T cells from blood, with Jurkat cell RNA spiked in. Subset in this sample: FACS-sorted CD8+CD4-CCR7+CD45RA+ naive T cells. The sequence was obtained from a human donor in good health. Some libraries in this study had Jurkat cell RNA spiked in. The CDR3 DNA follows: TGTGCCAGCAGCTCCGATGACAGGGTCGGAGAGGAGCTGTTTTTT. This translates into CASSSDDRVGEELFF.